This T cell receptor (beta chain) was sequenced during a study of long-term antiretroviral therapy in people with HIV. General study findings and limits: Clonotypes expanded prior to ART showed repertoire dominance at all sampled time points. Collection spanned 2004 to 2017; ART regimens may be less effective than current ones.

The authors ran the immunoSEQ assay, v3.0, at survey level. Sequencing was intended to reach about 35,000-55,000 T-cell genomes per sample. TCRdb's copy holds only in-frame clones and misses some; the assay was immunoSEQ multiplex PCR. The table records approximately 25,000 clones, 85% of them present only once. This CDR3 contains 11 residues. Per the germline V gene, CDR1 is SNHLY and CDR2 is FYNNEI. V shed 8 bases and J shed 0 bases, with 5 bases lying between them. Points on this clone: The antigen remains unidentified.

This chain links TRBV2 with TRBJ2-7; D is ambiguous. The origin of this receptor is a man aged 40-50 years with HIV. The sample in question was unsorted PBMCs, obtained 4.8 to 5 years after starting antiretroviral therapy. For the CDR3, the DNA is TGTGCCAGCGGGCTCTCCTACGAGCAGTACTTC. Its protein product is CASGLSYEQYF.